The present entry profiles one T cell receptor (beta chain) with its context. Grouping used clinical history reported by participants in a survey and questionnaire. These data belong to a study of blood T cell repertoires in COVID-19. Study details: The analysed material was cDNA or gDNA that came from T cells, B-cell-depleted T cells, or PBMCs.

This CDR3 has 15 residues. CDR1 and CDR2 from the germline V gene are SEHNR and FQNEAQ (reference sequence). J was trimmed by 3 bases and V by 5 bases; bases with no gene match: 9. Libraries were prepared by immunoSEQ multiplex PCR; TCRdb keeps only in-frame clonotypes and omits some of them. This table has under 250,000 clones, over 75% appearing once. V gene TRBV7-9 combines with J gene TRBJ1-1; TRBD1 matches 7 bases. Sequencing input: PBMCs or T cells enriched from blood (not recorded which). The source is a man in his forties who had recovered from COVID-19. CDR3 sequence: CASSGYGQDYTEAFF. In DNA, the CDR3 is TGTGCCAGCAGCGGGTACGGACAGGACTACACTGAAGCTTTCTTT. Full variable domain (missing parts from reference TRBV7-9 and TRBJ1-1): DTGVSQNPRHKITKRGQNVTFRCDPISEHNRLYWYRQTLGQGPEFLTYFQNEAQLEKSRLLSDRFSAERPKGSFSTLEIQRTEQGDSAMYLCASSGYGQDYTEAFFGQGTRLTVV.